These 28 T cell receptor beta chains came from one sample sequenced in a study of blood T cell repertoires in COVID-19. Sequenced by immunoSEQ multiplex PCR; TCRdb stores in-frame clones only, minus some. The data show approximately 260,000 clones, 84% seen once. The sample taken for sequencing was peripheral blood. The receptors stem from a human donor in a cohort sampled during active COVID-19.

The chain employs TRBV4-1 and TRBJ2-1, with 10 bases matching TRBD2. Trimming cost V 4 bases and J 8 bases; bases outside gene matches: 8. The CDR3 totals 15 residues. Germline V CDR1 and CDR2: MGHRA, YSYEKL. As DNA, the CDR3 is TGCGCCAGCAGCCGTCGAGGGCTAGCGGGAGATGAGCAGTTCTTC. This sequence encodes CASSRRGLAGDEQFF.

The genes are TRBV7-2 and TRBJ1-1, with TRBD1 as a possible D gene (5 bases). V lost 2 bases to trimming and J lost 0 bases, with 13 bases between them. Germline CDR1 SGHTA, CDR2 FQGNSA. This CDR3 has 16 amino acids. Here the CDR3 DNA reads TGTGCCAGCAGCTTATGGCCAGGGCTAATGAACACTGAAGCTTTCTTT. This encodes CASSLWPGLMNTEAFF.

J is TRBJ1-2 and V is TRBV5-4, with 12 bases identical to TRBD1. Losses at the gene ends were 4 bases for V and 8 bases for J; bases not matched to a gene: 9. Germline V CDR1 and CDR2: SGHNT, YYREEE (reference sequence). This CDR3 has 15 residues. The CDR3 here is CASSRGTGGLEGYTF. CDR3 DNA: TGTGCCAGCAGCCGGGGGACAGGGGGCCTAGAAGGCTACACCTTC.

The chain is built from TRBV2 and TRBJ2-1, with D maybe TRBD2 (6 bases). Germline V CDR1 and CDR2: SNHLY, FYNNEI. The length of the CDR3 is 14 residues. Deletions cut 6 bases from V and 0 bases from J, with 9 bases between. For the CDR3, the DNA is TGTGCCAGCAGGGGGGGTAGCTCCTACAATGAGCAGTTCTTC. Encoded protein: CASRGGSSYNEQFF.

This rearrangement joins TRBV12-3 or TRBV12-4 to TRBJ2-1; D might be TRBD2 (5 bases). With 5 bases removed from V and 13 bases from J, the gap between germline ends came to 12 bases. CDR3 size: 11 residues. The CDR3 sequence: CASSVDFGQFF. Here the CDR3 DNA reads TGTGCCAGCAGTGTGGACTTTGGCCAGTTCTTC.

The chain joins TRBV25-1 to TRBJ2-7, with 10 bases aligning to TRBD2. This CDR3 has 15 amino acids. Trimming cost V 4 bases and J 8 bases; bases outside gene matches: 11. Germline loops: CDR1 MGHDK, CDR2 SYGVNS. The CDR3 DNA reads TGTGCCAGCAGTGTACCCGGGACAGCGGGAGGGAAGCAGTACTTC. This encodes CASSVPGTAGGKQYF.

The chain employs TRBV6-1 and TRBJ1-4; D is unresolved. Trimming took off 2 bases at V and 4 bases at J, with 23 bases between the two ends. Germline V CDR1 and CDR2: MNHNS, SASEGT. This CDR3 is built from 19 residues. CDR3 in amino acids: CASSEWKGKGSSGNEKLFF. CDR3 sequence (DNA): TGTGCCAGCAGTGAATGGAAAGGGAAGGGATCGAGCGGTAATGAAAAACTGTTTTTT.

The chain joins TRBV11-2 to TRBJ1-1, with D unresolved. The CDR3 loop spans 13 amino acids. Trimming took off 0 bases at V and 7 bases at J, with 9 bases between the two ends. CDR1 SGHAT and CDR2 FQNNGV come from the germline V gene. The CDR3 reads CASSLDHAGEAFF. The CDR3 DNA sequence: TGTGCCAGCAGCTTAGATCACGCGGGTGAAGCTTTCTTT.

The chain employs TRBV5-1 and TRBJ2-5, with 7 bases lining up with TRBD2. Trimming took 2 bases from V and 0 from J; bases not matched to a gene: 1. Germline V gene data show CDR1 as SGHRS and CDR2 as YFSETQ. The CDR3 consists of 14 residues. Here the CDR3 DNA reads TGCGCCAGCAGCTTCGGGGGGAACCAAGAGACCCAGTACTTC. This translates into CASSFGGNQETQYF. Using reference TRBV5-1 and TRBJ2-5 for the parts outside the CDR3, the full variable domain is KAGVTQTPRYLIKTRGQQVTLSCSPISGHRSVSWYQQTPGQGLQFLFEYFSETQRNKGNFPGRFSGRQFSNSRSEMNVSTLELGDSALYLCASSFGGNQETQYFGPGTRLLVL.

This clone was picked up a small number of times. This rearrangement joins TRBV5-1 to TRBJ1-1; D might be TRBD1 (6 bases). V was pared by 0 bases and J by 5 bases, with 17 bases between. Per the germline V gene, CDR1 is SGHRS and CDR2 is YFSETQ. The length of the CDR3 is 16 residues. In DNA, the CDR3 is TGCGCCAGCAGCTTGGGCGGCCCCAGGGGTTATACTGAAGCTTTCTTT. It translates to CASSLGGPRGYTEAFF. Variable domain in full (rest from reference TRBV5-1 and TRBJ1-1): KAGVTQTPRYLIKTRGQQVTLSCSPISGHRSVSWYQQTPGQGLQFLFEYFSETQRNKGNFPGRFSGRQFSNSRSEMNVSTLELGDSALYLCASSLGGPRGYTEAFFGQGTRLTVV.

V usage is TRBV6-5 and J usage is TRBJ2-1, with D possibly TRBD1 on 5 matching bases. CDR1 and CDR2 (germline): MNHEY, SVGAGI. V was trimmed by 5 bases and J by 7 bases, leaving 15 bases between them. This CDR3 is built from 14 residues. CDR3 DNA: TGTGCCAGCAGTCAGGACACCCAAGATAATGAGCAGTTCTTC. Translated: CASSQDTQDNEQFF.

The chain links TRBV11-2 to TRBJ1-3; D is undetermined. This CDR3 spans 12 amino acids. Trimming pared 5 bases from V and 5 bases from J, leaving 7 bases between. Germline loops: CDR1 SGHAT, CDR2 FQNNGV. CDR3 in amino acids: CASSPLRNTIYF. CDR3 nucleotides: TGTGCCAGCAGCCCCCTCCGAAACACCATATATTTT.

The genes are TRBV11-2 and TRBJ2-7; no clear D. Germline CDR1 reads SGHAT; CDR2 reads FQNNGV. The length of the CDR3 is 13 residues. Deletions cut 6 bases from V and 2 bases from J, with 11 bases between. The CDR3 sequence is CASRLAPTYEQYF. The CDR3 DNA reads TGTGCCAGCAGACTTGCTCCTACCTACGAGCAGTACTTC.

V and J are TRBV15 and TRBJ2-3, with TRBD2 matching 9 bases. This CDR3 region has 16 residues. Trimming at V came to 0 bases and at J to 13 bases, leaving 14 bases not matched to a gene. Germline values: CDR1 LNHNV, CDR2 YYDKDF (reference sequence). CDR3 residues: CATSREVGGGGAYEYF. The CDR3 coding sequence is TGTGCCACCAGCAGAGAAGTTGGAGGCGGGGGGGCGTATGAGTATTTT. Looking up the rest from reference TRBV15 and TRBJ2-3 gives the full variable domain: DAMVIQNPRYQVTQFGKPVTLSCSQTLNHNVMYWYQQKSSQAPKLLFHYYDKDFNNEADTPDNFQSRRPNTSFCFLDIRSPGLGDTAMYLCATSREVGGGGAYEYFGPGTRLTVL.

V and J are TRBV28 and TRBJ1-1, with D tentatively TRBD1 (5 bases). This CDR3 comprises 16 residues. V lost 2 bases, J lost 4 bases, and 17 bases lay in between. The germline CDR1 and CDR2 sequences are MDHEN and SYDVKM. The CDR3 loop reads CASSLGRLGGPTEAFF. The CDR3 nucleotides read TGTGCCAGCAGTTTAGGGCGGCTGGGGGGACCCACTGAAGCTTTCTTT.

The chain uses TRBV7-9 and TRBJ1-2; possible D gene TRBD1, 5 bases. V was trimmed by 8 bases and J by 10 bases, leaving 20 bases between them. Germline V gene lookup returns CDR1 SEHNR and CDR2 FQNEAQ (reference sequence). The CDR3 sequence is 13 residues long. The CDR3 DNA reads TGTGCCAGCGGAATCTGGTCCGGGGGGGACTACACCTTC. Its protein product is CASGIWSGGDYTF.

The CDR3 DNA is TGCGCCAGCAGCCAAGCCCGGGACAGGGACTATGGCTACACCTTC. It translates to CASSQARDRDYGYTF. The chain is built from TRBV4-1 and TRBJ1-2; 9 nucleotides line up with TRBD1. Per the germline V gene, CDR1 is MGHRA and CDR2 is YSYEKL. The CDR3 loop spans 15 amino acids. The J segment lost 3 bases and the V segment lost 1 base, leaving 3 bases of the junction unmatched.

The V gene is TRBV18, the J gene TRBJ2-2; 7 bases map to TRBD1. V lost 6 bases and J lost 1; bases outside the gene matches: 8. The germline V gene encodes CDR1 KGHSH and CDR2 LQKENI. The CDR3 is 16 residues long. In nucleotides, the CDR3 is TGTGCCAGCTCTCACAACAGGGGCCTGAACACCGGGGAGCTGTTTTTT. Amino acid sequence: CASSHNRGLNTGELFF.

The chain links TRBV7-8 to TRBJ1-5; TRBD1 matches 9 bases. The CDR3 extends over 15 amino acids. Germline assignment: CDR1 SGHVS and CDR2 FQNEAQ. V shed 3 bases, J shed 7 bases, and the junction held 7 bases outside the gene matches. The CDR3 is CASSLVQGANQPQHF. The CDR3, as DNA: TGTGCCAGCAGCTTGGTACAGGGGGCTAACCAGCCCCAGCATTTT.

The chain is built from TRBV6-1 and TRBJ1-2; D unresolved. This CDR3 region has 14 residues. CDR1 and CDR2 (germline): MNHNS, SASEGT. Trimming stripped 2 bases from V and 4 bases from J, with 11 bases between. CDR3 nucleotide sequence: TGTGCCAGCAGTGAATCCCCGGGTGGCTATGGCTACACCTTC. It encodes CASSESPGGYGYTF.

As to this clone: This sample includes further DNA sequences coding for the same CDR3. The J gene is TRBJ2-5, the V gene TRBV5-4, with D perhaps matching TRBD2 (5 bases). Germline V lookup: CDR1 SGHNT, CDR2 YYREEE (reference sequence). The length of the CDR3 is 13 residues. Trimming shortened V by 4 bases and J by 0 bases, and 7 bases separated the two germline ends. As DNA, the CDR3 is TGTGCCAGCAGCCCGGGGAACCAAGAGACCCAGTACTTC. Translating it yields CASSPGNQETQYF.

The V call is TRBV2, the J call TRBJ2-7; 7 positions match TRBD1. J lost 3 bases, V lost 6 bases, and 8 bases had no gene match. Germline CDR1 SNHLY, CDR2 FYNNEI. The CDR3 has 14 residues. CDR3 sequence: CASRSEGQNYEQYF. DNA of the CDR3: TGTGCCAGCAGATCCGAGGGACAGAACTACGAGCAGTACTTC.

This chain uses TRBV2 with TRBJ2-7; 10 bases fit TRBD2. The CDR3 spans 16 residues. V shed 0 bases, J shed 4 bases, and the junction held 6 bases outside the gene matches. Per germline, CDR1 SNHLY and CDR2 FYNNEI. The CDR3 DNA follows: TGTGCCAGCAGTGAAGCGCGGACTAGCGGTCCATACGAGCAGTACTTC. Its protein product is CASSEARTSGPYEQYF. The full variable domain, its missing parts supplied by reference TRBV2 and TRBJ2-7, is EPEVTQTPSHQVTQMGQEVILRCVPISNHLYFYWYRQILGQKVEFLVSFYNNEISEKSEIFDDQFSVERPDGSNFTLKIRSTKLEDSAMYFCASSEARTSGPYEQYFGPGTRLTVT.

The chain carries TRBV6-4 and TRBJ2-1, with TRBD2 identical over 7 bases. The CDR3 length is 16 residues. Trimming took 7 bases from V and 1 from J; bases not matched to a gene: 10. Germline CDR1 reads MRHNA; CDR2 reads SNTAGT. CDR3 nucleotide sequence: TGTGCCAGCACACAGGAGGCGGGAGTATCCTACAATGAGCAGTTCTTC. Translation: CASTQEAGVSYNEQFF.

The chain carries TRBV28 and TRBJ1-6, with 10 bases that match TRBD1. The CDR3 is made up of 16 amino acids. Germline CDR1 MDHEN, CDR2 SYDVKM. V gave up 6 bases and J gave up 10 bases; unmatched junction bases: 12. The CDR3 spells CASRRQGARGGSPLHF. The DNA for the CDR3 is TGTGCCAGCAGAAGACAGGGGGCGCGGGGAGGCTCACCCCTCCACTTT.

The chain links TRBV29-1 to TRBJ2-1, with 8 positions matching TRBD1. J gave up 8 bases and V 6 bases, and 9 bases lay outside the gene matches. Germline CDR1 reads SQVTM; CDR2 reads ANQGSEA. The length of the CDR3 is 13 residues. CDR3 sequence (DNA): TGCAGCGTCAGGGGGCCTCCTCGCGATGAGCAGTTCTTC. This codes for CSVRGPPRDEQFF.

The chain uses TRBV7-3 and TRBJ2-1; TRBD1 aligns across 7 bases. This CDR3 contains 14 residues. The V segment lost 1 base and the J segment 7 bases; nucleotides outside the gene matches: 4. Germline CDR1 SGHTA, CDR2 FQGTGA. CDR3 residues: CASSLSDRVNEQFF. CDR3 sequence (DNA): TGTGCCAGCAGCTTAAGTGACAGGGTAAATGAGCAGTTCTTC.

This clone was seen only once. V and J are TRBV13 and TRBJ2-7, with 9 bases that match TRBD1. The germline V gene has CDR1 PRHDT and CDR2 FYEKMQ (reference sequence). The CDR3 extends over 14 amino acids. V was clipped by 1 base and J by 6 bases; unmatched bases: 4. CDR3 sequence reads: CASSLVRTGAEQYF. CDR3 nucleotides: TGTGCCAGCAGCTTAGTAAGGACAGGGGCCGAGCAGTACTTC.